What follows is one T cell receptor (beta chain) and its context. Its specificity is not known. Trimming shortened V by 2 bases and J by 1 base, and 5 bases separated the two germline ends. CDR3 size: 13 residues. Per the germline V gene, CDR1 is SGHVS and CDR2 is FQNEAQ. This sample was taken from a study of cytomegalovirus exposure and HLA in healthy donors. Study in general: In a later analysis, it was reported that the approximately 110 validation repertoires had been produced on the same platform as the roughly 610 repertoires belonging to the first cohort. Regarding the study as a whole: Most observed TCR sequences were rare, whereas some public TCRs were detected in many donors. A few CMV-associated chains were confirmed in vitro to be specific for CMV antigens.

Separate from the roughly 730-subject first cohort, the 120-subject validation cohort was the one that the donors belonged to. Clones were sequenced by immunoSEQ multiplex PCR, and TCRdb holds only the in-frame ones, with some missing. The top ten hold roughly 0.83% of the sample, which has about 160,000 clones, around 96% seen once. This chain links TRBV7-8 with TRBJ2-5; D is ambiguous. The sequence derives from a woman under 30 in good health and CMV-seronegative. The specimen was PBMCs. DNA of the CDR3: TGTGCCAGCAGCTTACGACTCCAAGAGACCCAGTACTTC. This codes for CASSLRLQETQYF.